The TCR beta chain under discussion was sequenced for a study of a mutant IDH1 vaccine in newly diagnosed glioma. TCRdb's table, derived via immunoSEQ multiplex PCR, lists solely in-frame clones and lacks some. The sample lists some 60,000 clones; about 90% were seen once. Time point indicated: baseline, week 1 (first vaccination visit). Treatment meaning: pre-vaccination baseline after standard-of-care therapy. Trimming removed 0 bases from V and 1 base from J, with 7 bases in between. The CDR3 length is 14 residues. From germline, CDR1 is LGHNA and CDR2 YSLEER. The J gene is TRBJ2-7, the V gene TRBV4-3; D gene uncertain. Sequencing was performed on PBMCs, taken from a glioma patient treated with radiotherapy, temozolomide or both. The receptor was derived from a man in his forties or fifties with glioma. CDR3: CASSQDWTSYEQYF. CDR3 nucleotides: TGCGCCAGCAGCCAAGACTGGACGTCCTACGAGCAGTACTTC.